Following are 15 T cell receptor beta chains from one sample sequenced in a study of blood T cell repertoires in COVID-19. Using immunoSEQ multiplex PCR, the repertoire was profiled, and TCRdb retains in-frame clones only, with some absent. The repertoire holds 86,000 or so clones, with roughly 96% as singletons. Sequenced: peripheral blood. Every receptor here comes from a human donor with active COVID-19. The donor label of this sample is uncertain.

The gene calls are TRBV7-9 and TRBJ1-3; the D is unclear. The CDR3 covers 15 residues. CDR1 is SEHNR and CDR2 is FQNEAQ in the germline V gene (reference sequence). Trimming took off 0 bases at V and 0 bases at J, with 6 bases between the two ends. The CDR3 is CASSLAGSSGNTIYF. CDR3 coding DNA: TGTGCCAGCAGCTTAGCAGGGAGCTCTGGAAACACCATATATTTT.

The chain couples TRBV5-1 to TRBJ2-5; TRBD2 aligns across 12 bases. Germline loops: CDR1 SGHRS, CDR2 YFSETQ. V dropped 7 bases and J dropped 0; count of bases not matched to a gene: 10. The CDR3 is made up of 17 amino acids. CDR3 sequence (DNA): TGCGCCAGCCGGGCGGGACTAGCGGGCCCCCACCAAGAGACCCAGTACTTC. Protein sequence: CASRAGLAGPHQETQYF.

V is TRBV6-2 or TRBV6-3 and J is TRBJ2-7, with D possibly TRBD2 on 5 matching bases. V was clipped by 2 bases and J by 6 bases, with 8 bases between them. The CDR3 is 12 residues long. Germline V CDR1 and CDR2: MNHEY, SVGEGT. In DNA, the CDR3 is TGTGCCAGCAGTTACATCGAGGGCGAGCAGTACTTC. It codes for CASSYIEGEQYF.

The V and J genes are TRBV6-5 and TRBJ2-5; 7 bases map to TRBD2. Unmatched junction bases numbered 7, after V lost 0 bases and J lost 6 bases. The germline gives CDR1 MNHEY, CDR2 SVGAGI. This CDR3 is 15 amino acids long. The CDR3 sequence: CASSYSGGSKKTQYF. The DNA of the CDR3 is TGTGCCAGCAGTTACTCGGGGGGGTCCAAGAAGACCCAGTACTTC.

The chain employs TRBV18 and TRBJ1-1, with D perhaps TRBD1 (5 bases). Trimming removed 3 bases at V and 4 bases at J, with 9 bases between. The CDR3 is made up of 13 amino acids. The germline V gene has CDR1 KGHSH and CDR2 LQKENI. For the CDR3, the DNA is TGTGCCAGCTCACCGGGGGGGGTCACTGAAGCTTTCTTT. Residues: CASSPGGVTEAFF.

V is TRBV3-1 (or the pseudogene TRBV3-2) and J is TRBJ1-1, with 8 bases fitting TRBD1. The CDR3 runs to 17 residues. Trimming at V came to 0 bases and at J to 1 base, leaving 7 bases not matched to a gene. Germline V gene sequence: CDR1 LGHDT, CDR2 YNNKEL (reference sequence). CDR3 coding DNA: TGTGCCAGCAGCCAAGATTGGACAGGGCGCACGAACACTGAAGCTTTCTTT. Encoded protein: CASSQDWTGRTNTEAFF.

This clone was seen once. The chain combines TRBV19 with TRBJ2-7; TRBD1 agrees at 7 bases. The CDR3 consists of 13 residues. With 8 bases clipped from V and 3 bases from J, the junction kept 7 bases outside the gene matches. Per germline, CDR1 LNHDA and CDR2 SQIVND (reference sequence). The CDR3 coding sequence is TGTGCCAGTCGATCCGGGACAGACTACGAGCAGTACTTC. Translating it yields CASRSGTDYEQYF. Drawing the rest from reference TRBV19 and TRBJ2-7, the complete variable domain is DGGITQSPKYLFRKEGQNVTLSCEQNLNHDAMYWYRQDPGQGLRLIYYSQIVNDFQKGDIAEGYSVSREKKESFPLTVTSAQKNPTAFYLCASRSGTDYEQYFGPGTRLTVT.

The chain joins TRBV4-1 to TRBJ1-6; TRBD1 might be the D (6 bases). This CDR3 contains 15 residues. Germline CDR1 MGHRA, CDR2 YSYEKL. V was trimmed by 1 base and J by 9 bases, leaving 13 bases between them. The CDR3 here is CASSQAITGRSPLHF. CDR3 bases: TGCGCCAGCAGCCAAGCTATCACAGGGCGTTCACCCCTCCACTTT.

This chain uses TRBV15 with TRBJ2-7; 9 bases line up with TRBD1. CDR1 and CDR2 (germline): LNHNV, YYDKDF (reference sequence). The CDR3 has 18 residues. V shed 3 bases and J 2 bases; nucleotides not matched to a gene: 14. The CDR3 spells CATSSLDRGTFTPYEQYF. CDR3 bases: TGTGCCACCAGCAGTCTGGACAGGGGAACATTCACCCCCTACGAGCAGTACTTC.

Only one count was recorded for this clone. The chain has TRBV6-1 and TRBJ1-5; unclear D gene. The germline V gene has CDR1 MNHNS and CDR2 SASEGT. This CDR3 has 12 amino acids. Deletions cut 3 bases from V and 9 bases from J, with 9 bases between. The CDR3 loop reads CASSDRDRPQHF. CDR3 DNA: TGTGCCAGCAGTGATCGGGATCGGCCCCAGCATTTT.

The chain employs TRBV11-3 and TRBJ1-1; D may be TRBD1 (6 bases). The germline gives CDR1 SGHNT, CDR2 YENEEA. The CDR3 is made up of 13 amino acids. The germline V and J ends were trimmed by 5 bases and 6 bases, with 13 bases remaining between them. CDR3 region: CASSRARTAEAFF. CDR3 nucleotides: TGTGCCAGCAGCCGTGCGAGGACAGCTGAAGCTTTCTTT.

This clone was found a few times. This chain joins TRBV4-1 and TRBJ1-6; 8 nucleotides align to TRBD1. CDR1 is MGHRA and CDR2 is YSYEKL in the germline V gene. The trim removed 5 bases at V and 7 bases at J, leaving 7 bases unmatched. This CDR3 region has 15 residues. The CDR3 loop is CASSSGQAENSPLHF. The CDR3 DNA is TGCGCCAGCAGCTCGGGACAGGCAGAAAATTCACCCCTCCACTTT.

In this sample, this clone turned up many times. Compared with germline, one end of the junction differs, possibly owing to a read error. CDR3 bases: TGTGCCAGCAGCGGCGGGAGTTACTCCCACGAGCAGTACTTC. Encoded protein: CASSGGSYSHEQYF. The chain links TRBV7-9 to TRBJ2-7; TRBD2 agrees at 7 bases. This CDR3 has 14 amino acids. Germline V gene data show CDR1 as SEHNR and CDR2 as FQNEAQ (reference sequence). The full variable domain, in which reference TRBV7-9 and TRBJ2-7 provide the parts outside the CDR3, is DTGVSQNPRHKITKRGQNVTFRCDPISEHNRLYWYRQTLGQGPEFLTYFQNEAQLEKSRLLSDRFSAERPKGSFSTLEIQRTEQGDSAMYLCASSGGSYSHEQYFGPGTRLTVT.

The V call is TRBV3-1 (or the pseudogene TRBV3-2), the J call TRBJ2-3; TRBD2 agrees at 10 bases. This CDR3 region has 17 residues. Looked up from germline, CDR1 is LGHDT and CDR2 is YNNKEL (reference sequence). V was pared by 0 bases and J by 4 bases, with 7 bases of the junction left unmatched. The CDR3 protein is CASSQEVGAGGPDTQYF. Here the CDR3 DNA reads TGTGCCAGCAGCCAAGAGGTAGGAGCGGGGGGGCCAGATACGCAGTATTTT.

The J gene is TRBJ1-5, the V gene TRBV6-6; D is undetermined. Trimming stripped 4 bases from V and 2 bases from J, with 6 bases between. Germline CDR1 and CDR2: MNHNY and SVGAGI (reference sequence). The CDR3 has 13 residues. The CDR3 spells CASSSTGNQPQHF. DNA for the CDR3: TGTGCCAGCAGTTCCACAGGCAATCAGCCCCAGCATTTT.